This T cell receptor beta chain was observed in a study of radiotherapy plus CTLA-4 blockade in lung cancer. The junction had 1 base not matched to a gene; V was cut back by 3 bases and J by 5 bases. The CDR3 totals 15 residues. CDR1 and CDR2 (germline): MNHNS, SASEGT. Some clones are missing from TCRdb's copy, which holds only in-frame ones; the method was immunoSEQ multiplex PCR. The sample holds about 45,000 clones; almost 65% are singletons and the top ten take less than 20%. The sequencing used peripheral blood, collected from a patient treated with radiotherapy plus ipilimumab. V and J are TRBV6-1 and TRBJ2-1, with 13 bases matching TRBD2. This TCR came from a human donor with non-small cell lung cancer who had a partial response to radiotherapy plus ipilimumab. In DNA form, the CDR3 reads TGTGCCAGCAGTGAGGGGACTAGCGGGAACAATGAGCAGTTCTTC. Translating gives CASSEGTSGNNEQFF.